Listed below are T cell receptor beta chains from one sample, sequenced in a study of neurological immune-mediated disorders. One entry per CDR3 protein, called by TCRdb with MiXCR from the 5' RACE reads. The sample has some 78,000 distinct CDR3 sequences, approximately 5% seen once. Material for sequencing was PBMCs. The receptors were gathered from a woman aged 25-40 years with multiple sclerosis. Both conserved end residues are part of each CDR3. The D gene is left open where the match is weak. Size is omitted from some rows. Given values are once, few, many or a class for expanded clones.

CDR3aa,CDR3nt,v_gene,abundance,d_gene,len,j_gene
CSAGTLNDEQFF,TGCAGTGCTGGGACCCTCAACGATGAGCAGTTCTTC,TRBV20-1,-,-,12,TRBJ2-1
CASSLGGRAYSVEQFF,TGCGCCAGCAGCTTGGGCGGGAGGGCCTATTCTGTTGAGCAGTTCTTC,TRBV5-1,-,TRBD2,16,TRBJ2-1
CASGPRAKETQYF,TGTGCCAGCGGGCCTAGGGCTAAAGAGACCCAGTACTTC,TRBV2,many,-,13,TRBJ2-5
CAISEPRESEAFF,TGTGCCATCAGTGAGCCCAGGGAATCTGAAGCTTTCTTT,TRBV10-3,many,-,13,TRBJ1-1
CASSQDAGGGQPQHF,TGTGCCAGCAGCCAAGATGCAGGGGGCGGTCAGCCCCAGCATTTT,TRBV3-1,many,TRBD1,15,TRBJ1-5
CASSQQSGGADTQYF,TGTGCCAGCAGCCAACAAAGCGGGGGGGCAGATACGCAGTATTTT,TRBV7-2,-,TRBD2,15,TRBJ2-3
CASSVASANYGYTF,TGTGCCAGCAGCGTAGCCAGTGCTAACTATGGCTACACCTTC,TRBV9,-,-,14,TRBJ1-2
CASSTGQWDGDTEAFF,TGTGCCAGCAGCACGGGTCAATGGGACGGTGACACTGAAGCTTTCTTT,TRBV9,many,-,16,TRBJ1-1
CASSLRPGNSPLHF,TGTGCCAGCAGCCTACGGCCAGGGAATTCACCCCTCCACTTT,TRBV27,many,-,14,TRBJ1-6
CSAPGRVSYNEQFF,TGCAGTGCCCCCGGGAGGGTTTCCTACAATGAGCAGTTCTTC,TRBV20-1,many,TRBD2,14,TRBJ2-1
CASSLGGRVRF,TGTGCCAGCAGTTTAGGAGGACGGGTCCGCTTC,TRBV12-3/TRBV12-4,few,-,11,TRBJ2-7
CASSSVRGTGELFF,TGCGCCAGCAGCTCGGTTAGAGGGACCGGGGAGCTGTTTTTT,TRBV5-1,-,-,14,TRBJ2-2
CASSPPGQYNEQFF,TGCGCCAGCAGCCCGCCGGGACAGTACAATGAGCAGTTCTTC,TRBV5-1,many,TRBD1,14,TRBJ2-1
CSAAGLPSSYNEQFF,TGCAGTGCCGCTGGGCTTCCCAGCTCCTACAATGAGCAGTTCTTC,TRBV20-1,many,-,15,TRBJ2-1
CASSLVPGQGAGQPQNF,TGCGCCAGCAGCTTGGTCCCGGGACAGGGGGCCGGTCAGCCCCAGAATTTT,TRBV5-1,-,TRBD1,17,TRBJ1-5
CASRPTDPGLAGGVDTQYF,TGCGCCAGCCGCCCGACAGATCCGGGACTAGCGGGGGGGGTCGATACGCAGTATTTT,TRBV10-2,many,TRBD2,19,TRBJ2-3
CASSLVGGAGGGTEAFF,TGTGCCAGCAGCTTAGTAGGAGGGGCCGGGGGGGGCACTGAAGCTTTCTTT,TRBV7-8,many,-,17,TRBJ1-1
CASSEFRGSGQPQHF,TGTGCCAGCAGTGAGTTTCGGGGAAGTGGTCAGCCCCAGCATTTT,TRBV2,many,-,15,TRBJ1-5
CATSSHYNEQFF,TGTGCCACCAGCTCCCACTACAATGAGCAGTTCTTC,TRBV24-1,few,-,12,TRBJ2-1
CASSYQSEQYF,TGTGCCAGCAGTTACCAGTCCGAGCAGTACTTC,TRBV6-6,many,-,11,TRBJ2-7
CASSLWGRTGTDTQYF,TGCGCCAGCAGCTTGTGGGGGAGGACTGGCACAGATACGCAGTATTTT,TRBV5-1,many,-,16,TRBJ2-3
CASRSGSTDTQYF,TGCGCCAGCAGGAGCGGGAGCACAGATACGCAGTATTTT,TRBV5-1,many,-,13,TRBJ2-3
CASGSGEAINYGYTF,TGCGCCAGTGGGTCGGGGGAGGCTATAAACTATGGCTACACCTTC,TRBV5-1,many,-,15,TRBJ1-2
CASALDETQYF,TGTGCCAGCGCCCTTGATGAGACCCAGTACTTC,TRBV25-1,-,-,11,TRBJ2-5
CASSFGHQPLSGANVLTF,TGTGCCAGTAGTTTCGGACACCAACCCCTCTCTGGGGCCAACGTCCTGACTTTC,TRBV19,-,-,18,TRBJ2-6
CSARDPRQPGTEAFF,TGCAGTGCTAGAGATCCCCGGCAGCCCGGGACTGAAGCTTTCTTT,TRBV20-1,many,-,15,TRBJ1-1
CASSLAGGDYGYTF,TGTGCCAGCAGCTTGGCAGGGGGGGACTATGGCTACACCTTC,TRBV5-5,-,TRBD1,14,TRBJ1-2
CASSLARLAGASNEQFF,TGCGCCAGCAGCTTGGCCCGACTAGCGGGAGCGTCCAATGAGCAGTTCTTC,TRBV5-1,many,TRBD2,17,TRBJ2-1
CASSDLRGMHTEAFF,TGCGCCAGCAGCGACTTGCGGGGAATGCACACTGAAGCTTTCTTT,TRBV5-1,many,-,15,TRBJ1-1
CATSDRGFFQGQETQYF,TGTGCCACCAGTGATAGGGGTTTTTTTCAAGGCCAAGAGACCCAGTACTTC,TRBV24-1,many,-,17,TRBJ2-5
CSATTASQEAQYF,TGCAGTGCCACGACAGCGTCACAAGAGGCCCAGTACTTC,TRBV20-1,many,-,13,TRBJ2-5
CSARVAEFGYTF,TGCAGTGCTAGAGTGGCAGAGTTCGGCTACACCTTC,TRBV20-1,few,-,12,TRBJ1-2
CASSLILLGDSGETQYF,TGCGCCAGCAGCCTGATATTACTGGGAGATAGCGGAGAGACCCAGTACTTC,TRBV5-1,many,-,17,TRBJ2-5
CASSLGLQGADTQYF,TGCGCCAGCAGCTTGGGACTCCAGGGAGCAGATACGCAGTATTTT,TRBV5-1,many,-,15,TRBJ2-3
CSAPPVPGSYEQYF,TGCAGTGCTCCCCCCGTGCCCGGATCGTACGAGCAGTACTTC,TRBV20-1,-,-,14,TRBJ2-7
CASSYRSGELFF,TGTGCCAGCAGTTACAGGTCCGGGGAGCTGTTTTTT,TRBV6-5,many,-,12,TRBJ2-2
CSALAGASSTDTQYF,TGCAGTGCCCTTGCTGGGGCGTCTAGCACAGATACGCAGTATTTT,TRBV20-1,-,-,15,TRBJ2-3
CASSQGGLYYGYTF,TGTGCCAGCAGCCAGGGCGGACTGTACTATGGCTACACCTTC,TRBV3-1,-,-,14,TRBJ1-2
CATSELNNEQFF,TGTGCCACCAGTGAATTAAACAATGAGCAGTTCTTC,TRBV24-1,many,-,12,TRBJ2-1
CASSRRDNEQFF,TGTGCCAGCAGTCGCCGAGACAATGAGCAGTTCTTC,TRBV12-3/TRBV12-4,many,-,12,TRBJ2-1
CASSFNRGSTDTQYF,TGTGCCAGCAGCTTTAACAGGGGGAGCACAGATACGCAGTATTTT,TRBV7-8,many,TRBD1,15,TRBJ2-3
CASSGLAVNVGELFF,TGTGCCAGCAGTGGACTAGCGGTTAATGTCGGGGAGCTGTTTTTT,TRBV2,many,TRBD2,15,TRBJ2-2
CSADYESEPNTIYF,TGCAGTGCGGATTATGAAAGTGAGCCTAACACCATATATTTT,TRBV20-1,many,-,14,TRBJ1-3
CASSQRWGQGYGDEQYF,TGTGCCAGCAGCCAACGGTGGGGGCAGGGGTACGGCGACGAGCAGTACTTC,TRBV3-1,few,-,17,TRBJ2-7